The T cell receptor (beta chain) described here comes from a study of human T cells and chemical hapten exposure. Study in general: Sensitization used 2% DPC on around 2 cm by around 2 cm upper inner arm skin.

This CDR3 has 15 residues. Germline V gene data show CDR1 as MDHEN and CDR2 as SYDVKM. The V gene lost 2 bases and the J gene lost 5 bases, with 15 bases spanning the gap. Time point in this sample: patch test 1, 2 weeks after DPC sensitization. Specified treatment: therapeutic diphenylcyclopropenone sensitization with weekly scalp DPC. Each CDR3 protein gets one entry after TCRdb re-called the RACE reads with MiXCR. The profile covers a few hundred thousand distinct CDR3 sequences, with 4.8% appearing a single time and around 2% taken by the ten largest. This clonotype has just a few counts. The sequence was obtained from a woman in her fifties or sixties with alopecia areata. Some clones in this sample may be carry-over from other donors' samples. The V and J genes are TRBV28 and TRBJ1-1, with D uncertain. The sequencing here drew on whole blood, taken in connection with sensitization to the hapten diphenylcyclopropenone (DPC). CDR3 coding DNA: TGTGCCAGCAGTTTAGAGGGCCCCCTGGGGACTGAAGCTTTCTTT. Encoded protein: CASSLEGPLGTEAFF.